This record concerns one T cell receptor beta chain sequence. Antigen: not known. The CDR3 contains 15 residues. Per the germline V gene, CDR1 is SGHDN and CDR2 is FVKESK. V gave up 6 bases and J gave up 9 bases; unmatched junction bases: 9. This specimen belongs to a study of cytotoxic CD8 clonotypes in ibrutinib-treated CLL. Overall study findings and caveats: Relative to age-matched healthy donors, clonality at baseline was higher, and it tracked circulating CD8+ T-cell counts. Public clonotypes occurred uncommonly; on treatment, they contracted or remained stable.

The method was immunoSEQ multiplex PCR; TCRdb's version includes in-frame clones alone and lacks a portion of them. The sample yields approximately 320,000 clones, around 66% seen once. This sequence joins TRBV14 and TRBJ2-1; TRBD1 agrees at 12 bases. The receptor comes from a human donor with chronic lymphocytic leukemia. Sequencing used PBMCs, obtained after 36 months of ibrutinib treatment. The CDR3 spells CASSSPGTGGFEQFF. CDR3 bases: TGTGCCAGCAGTTCACCCGGGACAGGGGGCTTTGAGCAGTTCTTC.